This TCR beta chain appears in the sequencing data of a study of T cell changes during pregnancy in multiple sclerosis (dated by TCRdb to about 2019). At the level of the whole study: Changes in the T cell repertoire over the course of pregnancy were examined in this study in women with multiple sclerosis.

Libraries were constructed by the immunoSEQ multiplex PCR assay. TCRdb's version of the immuneACCESS table is confined to in-frame rearrangements and falls short of the full clone set. An unresolved V gene accounts for under half of the shortfall where checked; the remainder is of unknown origin. Counted in this sample were around 40,000 clones; around nine tenths of them appeared once. In total, the top ten clones hold approximately 0.61% of the sample. As concerns this clone: There is no known antigen for this receptor. Base qualities are not at hand, and no much larger clone is one base apart.

From its cysteine to its phenylalanine, the CDR3 spans 11 amino acids. Here the CDR3 DNA is all that survives: 33 bases in frame from base 1. The trim is 4 bases for V and 2 bases for J, with a gap of 5 bases between the germline ends. Via the germline V gene (reference sequence), CDR1 is DFQATT and CDR2 SNEGSKA. The source is a female donor with multiple sclerosis, enrolled in a pregnancy study. The sequenced sample was CD4+ T cells from peripheral blood mononuclear cells, obtained before pregnancy. Recombination connected TRBV20-1 to TRBJ2-5; no D gene can be assigned with confidence. CDR3 loop: CSANRQETQYF. Here is the DNA: TGCAGTGCTAACAGACAAGAGACCCAGTACTTC.